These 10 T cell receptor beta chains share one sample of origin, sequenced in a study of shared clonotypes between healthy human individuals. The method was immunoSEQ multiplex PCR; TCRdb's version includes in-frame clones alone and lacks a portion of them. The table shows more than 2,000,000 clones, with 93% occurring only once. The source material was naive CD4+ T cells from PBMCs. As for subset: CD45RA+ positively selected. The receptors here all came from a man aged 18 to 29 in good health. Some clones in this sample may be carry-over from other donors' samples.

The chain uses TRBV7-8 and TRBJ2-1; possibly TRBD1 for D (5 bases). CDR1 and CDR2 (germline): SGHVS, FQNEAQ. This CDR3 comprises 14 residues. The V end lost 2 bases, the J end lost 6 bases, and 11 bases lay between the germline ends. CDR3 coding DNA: TGTGCCAGCAGCTTAAGCAGGGTTGGCAATGAGCAGTTCTTC. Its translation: CASSLSRVGNEQFF.

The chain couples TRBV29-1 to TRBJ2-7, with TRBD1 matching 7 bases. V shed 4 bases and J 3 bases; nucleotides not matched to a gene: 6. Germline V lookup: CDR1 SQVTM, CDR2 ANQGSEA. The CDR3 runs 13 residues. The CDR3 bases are TGCAGCGTTGTGCCGACAGGGCTCTACGAGCAGTACTTC. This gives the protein CSVVPTGLYEQYF.

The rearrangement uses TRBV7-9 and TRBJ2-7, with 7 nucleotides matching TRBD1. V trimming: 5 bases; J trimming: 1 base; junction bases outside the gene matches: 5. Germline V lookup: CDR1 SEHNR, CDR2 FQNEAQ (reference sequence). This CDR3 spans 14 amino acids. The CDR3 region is CASSPQGISYEQYF. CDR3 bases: TGTGCCAGCAGCCCACAGGGGATATCCTACGAGCAGTACTTC.

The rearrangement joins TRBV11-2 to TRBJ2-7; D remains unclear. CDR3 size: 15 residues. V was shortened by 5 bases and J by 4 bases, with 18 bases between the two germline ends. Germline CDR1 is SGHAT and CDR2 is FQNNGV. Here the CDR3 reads CASSPSPTSVYEQYF. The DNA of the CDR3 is TGTGCCAGCAGCCCCAGCCCGACCAGCGTTTACGAGCAGTACTTC. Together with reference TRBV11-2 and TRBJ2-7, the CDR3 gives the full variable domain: EAGVAQSPRYKIIEKRQSVAFWCNPISGHATLYWYQQILGQGPKLLIQFQNNGVVDDSQLPKDRFSAERLKGVDSTLKIQPAKLEDSAVYLCASSPSPTSVYEQYFGPGTRLTVT.

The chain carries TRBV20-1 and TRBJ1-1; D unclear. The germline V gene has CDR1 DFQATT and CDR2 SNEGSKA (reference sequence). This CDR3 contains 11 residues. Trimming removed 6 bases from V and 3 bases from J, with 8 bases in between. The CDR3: CSALGYTEAFF. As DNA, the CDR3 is TGCAGTGCCCTGGGGTACACTGAAGCTTTCTTT.

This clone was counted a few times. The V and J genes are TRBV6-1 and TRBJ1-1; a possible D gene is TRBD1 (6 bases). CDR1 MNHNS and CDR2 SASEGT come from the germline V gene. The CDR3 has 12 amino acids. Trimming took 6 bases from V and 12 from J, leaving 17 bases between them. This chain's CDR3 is CASSLNGGQTFF. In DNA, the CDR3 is TGTGCCAGCAGCCTGAACGGGGGCCAGACTTTCTTT.

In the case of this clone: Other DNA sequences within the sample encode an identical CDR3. The CDR3 is CASSETGTSGSYEQYF. The CDR3 DNA follows: TGTGCCAGCAGCGAAACCGGGACTAGCGGCTCCTACGAGCAGTACTTC. This chain uses TRBV9 with TRBJ2-7; 11 bases map to TRBD2. The CDR3 is made up of 16 amino acids. V dropped 3 bases and J dropped 0; count of bases not matched to a gene: 5. The germline CDR1 and CDR2 sequences are SGDLS and YYNGEE.

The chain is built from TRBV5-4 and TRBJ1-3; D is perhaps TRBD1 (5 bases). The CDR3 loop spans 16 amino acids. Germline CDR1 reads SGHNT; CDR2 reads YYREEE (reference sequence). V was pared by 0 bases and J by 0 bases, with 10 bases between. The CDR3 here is CASSLGGASSGNTIYF. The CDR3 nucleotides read TGTGCCAGCAGCTTGGGGGGCGCGAGCTCTGGAAACACCATATATTTT.

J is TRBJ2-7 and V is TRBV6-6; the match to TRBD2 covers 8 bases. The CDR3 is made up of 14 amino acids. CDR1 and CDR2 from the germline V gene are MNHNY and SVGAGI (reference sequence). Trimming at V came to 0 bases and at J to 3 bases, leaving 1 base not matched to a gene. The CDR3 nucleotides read TGTGCCAGCAGTTACTCACTAGCGGTCTACGAGCAGTACTTC. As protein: CASSYSLAVYEQYF.

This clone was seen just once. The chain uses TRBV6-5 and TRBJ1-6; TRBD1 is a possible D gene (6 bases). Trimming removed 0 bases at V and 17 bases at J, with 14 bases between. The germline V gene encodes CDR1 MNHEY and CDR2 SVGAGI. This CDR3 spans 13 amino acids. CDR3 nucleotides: TGTGCCAGCAGTTACTCGATGGACAGCCCCATCCACTTT. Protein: CASSYSMDSPIHF.